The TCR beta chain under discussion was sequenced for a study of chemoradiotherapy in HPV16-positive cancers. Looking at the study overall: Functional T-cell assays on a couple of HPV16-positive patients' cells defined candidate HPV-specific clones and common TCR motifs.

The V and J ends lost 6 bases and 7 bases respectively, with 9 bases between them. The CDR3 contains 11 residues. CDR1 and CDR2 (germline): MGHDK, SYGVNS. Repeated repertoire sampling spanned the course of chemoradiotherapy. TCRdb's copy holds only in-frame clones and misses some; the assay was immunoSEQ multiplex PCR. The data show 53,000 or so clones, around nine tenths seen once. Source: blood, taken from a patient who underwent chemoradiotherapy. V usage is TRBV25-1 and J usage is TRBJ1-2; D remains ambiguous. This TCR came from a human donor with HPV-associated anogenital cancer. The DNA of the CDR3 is TGTGCCAGCAGAGACTCGGGTGGCTACACCTTC. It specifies CASRDSGGYTF.